Sequencing of this T cell receptor (beta chain) was carried out in a study of neurological immune-mediated disorders. Trimming removed 5 bases from V and 2 bases from J; junction bases left unmatched: 9. This CDR3 has 15 amino acids. Germline loops: CDR1 LNHDA, CDR2 SQIVND (reference sequence). In this sample, this clonotype turned up a few times. Its antigen is as yet unknown. The cDNA came from 5'RACE, which used 10-nucleotide random UMIs. MiXCR was run by TCRdb on the 5' RACE reads, yielding one entry per CDR3 protein. The sample consists of about 80,000 distinct CDR3 sequences, almost 6% of them appearing once. Study results and limitations: The most TCR clonal expansion was seen in HTLV-1-associated myelopathy, and the least was seen in multiple sclerosis, which fell below healthy controls. There was no association between the multiple sclerosis repertoire cluster and any clinical or MRI feature.

Time point defined: longitudinal time-point 2. The unsorted libraries were made from 2 million PBMCs kept at -80 C. Sequencing was performed on PBMCs. This chain uses TRBV19 with TRBJ2-7; 7 bases map to TRBD1. This clonotype was sampled from a woman aged 60-75 years with multiple sclerosis. CDR3 sequence (DNA): TGTGCCAGTAGTCGCAGGGACAGCGTTACCTACGAGCAGTACTTC. Amino acid sequence: CASSRRDSVTYEQYF.